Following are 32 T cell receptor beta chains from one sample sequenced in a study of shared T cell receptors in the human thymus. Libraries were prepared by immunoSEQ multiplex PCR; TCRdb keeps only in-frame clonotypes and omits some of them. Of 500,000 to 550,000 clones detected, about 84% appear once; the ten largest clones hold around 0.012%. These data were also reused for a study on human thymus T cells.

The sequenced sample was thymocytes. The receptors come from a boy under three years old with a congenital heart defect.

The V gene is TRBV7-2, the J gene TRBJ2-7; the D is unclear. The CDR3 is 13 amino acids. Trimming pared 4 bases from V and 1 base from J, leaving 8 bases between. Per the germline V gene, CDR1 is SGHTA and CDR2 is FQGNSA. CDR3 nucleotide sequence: TGTGCCAGCAGCTCCCCCAGGTCCTACGAGCAGTACTTC. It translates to CASSSPRSYEQYF.

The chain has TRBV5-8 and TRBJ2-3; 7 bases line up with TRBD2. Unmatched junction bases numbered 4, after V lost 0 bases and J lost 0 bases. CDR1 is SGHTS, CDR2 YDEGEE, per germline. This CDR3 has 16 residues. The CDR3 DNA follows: TGTGCCAGCAGCTTGGGGCTAGCGGCTAGCACAGATACGCAGTATTTT. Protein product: CASSLGLAASTDTQYF.

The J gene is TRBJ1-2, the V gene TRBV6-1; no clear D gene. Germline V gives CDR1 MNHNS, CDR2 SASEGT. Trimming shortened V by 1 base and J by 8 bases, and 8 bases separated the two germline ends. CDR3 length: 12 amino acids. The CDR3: CASSEVEEGYTF. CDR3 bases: TGTGCCAGCAGTGAAGTTGAGGAGGGCTACACCTTC.

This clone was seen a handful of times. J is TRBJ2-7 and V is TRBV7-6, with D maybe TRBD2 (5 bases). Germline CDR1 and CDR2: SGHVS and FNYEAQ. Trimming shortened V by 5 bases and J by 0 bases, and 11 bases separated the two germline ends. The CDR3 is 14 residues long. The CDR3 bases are TGTGCCAGCAGCCCCTTGAGCGGCTCCTACGAGCAGTACTTC. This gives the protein CASSPLSGSYEQYF.

The DNA of the CDR3 is TGTGCCAGCAGTGGGCAGGGTCGAGGTGTAGATACGCAGTATTTT. It encodes CASSGQGRGVDTQYF. The V gene is TRBV2, the J gene TRBJ2-3; D may be TRBD1 (5 bases). CDR1 is SNHLY and CDR2 is FYNNEI in the germline V gene. The CDR3 is 15 residues long. Deletions cut 4 bases from V and 5 bases from J, with 16 bases between.

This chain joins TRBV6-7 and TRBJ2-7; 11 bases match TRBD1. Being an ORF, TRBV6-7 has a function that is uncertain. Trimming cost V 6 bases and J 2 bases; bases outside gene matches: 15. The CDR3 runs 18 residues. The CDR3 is CASSLGEFGTGGPYEQYF. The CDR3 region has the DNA TGTGCCAGCAGCCTAGGGGAGTTCGGGACAGGGGGTCCCTACGAGCAGTACTTC.

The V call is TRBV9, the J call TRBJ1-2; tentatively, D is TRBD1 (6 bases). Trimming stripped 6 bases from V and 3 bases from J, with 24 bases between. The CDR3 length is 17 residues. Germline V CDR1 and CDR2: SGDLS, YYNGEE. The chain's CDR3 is CASTPQTGEEGYYGYTF. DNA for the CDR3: TGTGCCAGCACCCCACAGACAGGCGAAGAGGGGTACTATGGCTACACCTTC.

Here the CDR3 DNA reads TGTGCCTGGAGTGTACGGCTAGCGGGTCCCTACGAGCAGTACTTC. The encoded protein is CAWSVRLAGPYEQYF. The chain combines TRBV30 with TRBJ2-7; 8 nucleotides match TRBD2. There are 15 residues in the CDR3. CDR1 GTSNPN and CDR2 SVGIG come from the germline V gene (reference sequence). The V segment lost 0 bases and the J segment 2 bases; nucleotides outside the gene matches: 6.

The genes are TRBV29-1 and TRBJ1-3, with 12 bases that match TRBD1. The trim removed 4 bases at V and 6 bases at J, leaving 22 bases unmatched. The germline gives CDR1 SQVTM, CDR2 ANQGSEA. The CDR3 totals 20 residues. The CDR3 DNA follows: TGCAGCGTTGGCCGCGAACAACCGGGACAGGGGGCGAGGGGTCAAAACACCATATATTTT. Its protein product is CSVGREQPGQGARGQNTIYF.

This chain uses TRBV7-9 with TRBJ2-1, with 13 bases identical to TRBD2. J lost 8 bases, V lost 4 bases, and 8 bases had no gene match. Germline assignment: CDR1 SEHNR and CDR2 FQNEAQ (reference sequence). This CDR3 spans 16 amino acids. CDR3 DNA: TGTGCCAGCAGCTGCGGGACTAGCGGGGTTCGGGATGAGCAGTTCTTC. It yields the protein CASSCGTSGVRDEQFF.

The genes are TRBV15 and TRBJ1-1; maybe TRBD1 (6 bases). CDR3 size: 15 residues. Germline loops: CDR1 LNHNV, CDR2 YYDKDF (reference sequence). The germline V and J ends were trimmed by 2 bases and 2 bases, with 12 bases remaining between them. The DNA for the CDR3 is TGTGCCACCAGCAGATTCAGACAGGCCAACACTGAAGCTTTCTTT. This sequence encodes CATSRFRQANTEAFF.

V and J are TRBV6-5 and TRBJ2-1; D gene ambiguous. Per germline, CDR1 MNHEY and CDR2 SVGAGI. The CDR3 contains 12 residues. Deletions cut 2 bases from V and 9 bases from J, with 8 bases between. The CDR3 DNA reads TGTGCCAGCAGTTACATAGCCGGTGAGCAGTTCTTC. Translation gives CASSYIAGEQFF.

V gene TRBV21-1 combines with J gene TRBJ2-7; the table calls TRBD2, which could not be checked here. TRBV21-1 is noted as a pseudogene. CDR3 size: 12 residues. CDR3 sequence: CASSPEGGDKRF. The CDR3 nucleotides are TGTGCCAGCAGCCCCGAGGGGGGGGATAAGCGCTTC.

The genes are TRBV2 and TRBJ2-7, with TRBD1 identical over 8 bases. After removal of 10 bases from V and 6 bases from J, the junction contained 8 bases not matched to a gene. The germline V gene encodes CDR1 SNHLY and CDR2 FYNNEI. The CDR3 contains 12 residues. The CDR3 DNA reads TGTGCCACCATGACAGGGGTGGGCGAGCAGTACTTC. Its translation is CATMTGVGEQYF.

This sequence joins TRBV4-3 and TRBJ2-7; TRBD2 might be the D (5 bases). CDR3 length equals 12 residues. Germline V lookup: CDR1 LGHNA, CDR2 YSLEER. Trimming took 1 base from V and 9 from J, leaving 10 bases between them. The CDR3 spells CASSQGRSGQYF. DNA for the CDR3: TGCGCCAGCAGCCAAGGACGGAGCGGGCAGTACTTC.

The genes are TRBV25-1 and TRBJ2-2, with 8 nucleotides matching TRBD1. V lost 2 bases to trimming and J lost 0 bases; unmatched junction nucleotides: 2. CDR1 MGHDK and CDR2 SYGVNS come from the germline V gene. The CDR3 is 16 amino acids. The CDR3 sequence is CASSEPDRANTGELFF. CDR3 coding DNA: TGTGCCAGCAGTGAACCGGACAGGGCGAACACCGGGGAGCTGTTTTTT.

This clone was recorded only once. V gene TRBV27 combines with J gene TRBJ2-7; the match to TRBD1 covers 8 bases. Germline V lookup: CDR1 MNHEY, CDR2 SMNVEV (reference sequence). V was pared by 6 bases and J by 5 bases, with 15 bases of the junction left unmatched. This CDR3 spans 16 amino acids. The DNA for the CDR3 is TGTGCCAGCAGCGCTTTGACAGGGGAGCTCGACCACGAGCAGTACTTC. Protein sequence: CASSALTGELDHEQYF.

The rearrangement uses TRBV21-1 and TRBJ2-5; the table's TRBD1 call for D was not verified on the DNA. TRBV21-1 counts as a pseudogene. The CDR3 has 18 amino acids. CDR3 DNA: TGTGCCAGCAGCAAAGCGTGGACAGGGGACCCCCACCCAGAGACCCAGTACTTC. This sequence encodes CASSKAWTGDPHPETQYF.

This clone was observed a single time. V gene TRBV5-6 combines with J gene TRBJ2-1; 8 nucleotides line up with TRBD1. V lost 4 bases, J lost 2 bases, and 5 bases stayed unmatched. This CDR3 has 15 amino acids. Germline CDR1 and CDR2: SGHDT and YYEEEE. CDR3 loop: CASSHGTGPYNEQFF. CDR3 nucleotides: TGTGCCAGCAGCCACGGGACAGGACCCTACAATGAGCAGTTCTTC.

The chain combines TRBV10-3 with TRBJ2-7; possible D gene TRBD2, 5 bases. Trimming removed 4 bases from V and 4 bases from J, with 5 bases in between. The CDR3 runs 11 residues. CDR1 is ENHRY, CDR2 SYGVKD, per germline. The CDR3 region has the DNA TGTGCCATCAGTGGGGAGTACGAGCAGTACTTC. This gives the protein CAISGEYEQYF.

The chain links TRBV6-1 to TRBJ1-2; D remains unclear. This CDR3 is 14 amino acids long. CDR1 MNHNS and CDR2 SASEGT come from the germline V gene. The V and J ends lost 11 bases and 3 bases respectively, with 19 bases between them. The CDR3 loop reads CAQGEGPRDYGYTF. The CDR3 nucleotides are TGTGCCCAAGGAGAAGGCCCGAGGGACTATGGCTACACCTTC.

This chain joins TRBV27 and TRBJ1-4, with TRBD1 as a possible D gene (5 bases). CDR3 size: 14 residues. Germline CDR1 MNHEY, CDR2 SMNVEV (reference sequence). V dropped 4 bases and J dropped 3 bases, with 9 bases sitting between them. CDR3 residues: CASSSGMANEKLFF. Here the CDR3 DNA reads TGTGCCAGCAGTTCAGGGATGGCTAATGAAAAACTGTTTTTT.

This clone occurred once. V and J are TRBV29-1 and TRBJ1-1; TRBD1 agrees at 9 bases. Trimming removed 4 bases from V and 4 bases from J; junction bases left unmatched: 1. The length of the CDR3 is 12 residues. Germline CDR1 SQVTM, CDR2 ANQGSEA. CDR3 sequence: CSVVGQGTEAFF. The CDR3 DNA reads TGCAGCGTTGTGGGACAGGGCACTGAAGCTTTCTTT.

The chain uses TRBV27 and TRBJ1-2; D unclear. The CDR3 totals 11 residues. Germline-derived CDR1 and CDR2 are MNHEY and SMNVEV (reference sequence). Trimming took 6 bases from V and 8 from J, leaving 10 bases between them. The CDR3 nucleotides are TGTGCCAGCAGCCGAGGGTACGGCTACACCTTC. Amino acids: CASSRGYGYTF.

CDR3: CASSSPGTGYNEQFF. The CDR3 nucleotides read TGTGCCAGCAGTTCCCCCGGGACAGGGTACAATGAGCAGTTCTTC. The chain employs TRBV28 and TRBJ2-1, with 9 bases identical to TRBD1. CDR1 and CDR2 (germline): MDHEN, SYDVKM. The CDR3 extends over 15 amino acids. Trimming cost V 4 bases and J 4 bases; bases outside gene matches: 5.

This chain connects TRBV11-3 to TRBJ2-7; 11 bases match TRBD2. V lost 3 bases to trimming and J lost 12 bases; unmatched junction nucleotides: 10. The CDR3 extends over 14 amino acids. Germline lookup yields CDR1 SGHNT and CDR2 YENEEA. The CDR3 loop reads CASSFGTSGSGVYF. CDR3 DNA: TGTGCCAGCAGCTTCGGGACTAGCGGAAGTGGGGTGTACTTC.

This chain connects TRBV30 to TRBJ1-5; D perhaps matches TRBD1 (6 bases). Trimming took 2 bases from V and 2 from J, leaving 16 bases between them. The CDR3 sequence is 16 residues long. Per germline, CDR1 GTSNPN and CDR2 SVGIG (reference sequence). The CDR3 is CAWSPRTEMGNQPQHF. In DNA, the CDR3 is TGTGCCTGGAGTCCCAGGACAGAGATGGGCAATCAGCCCCAGCATTTT.

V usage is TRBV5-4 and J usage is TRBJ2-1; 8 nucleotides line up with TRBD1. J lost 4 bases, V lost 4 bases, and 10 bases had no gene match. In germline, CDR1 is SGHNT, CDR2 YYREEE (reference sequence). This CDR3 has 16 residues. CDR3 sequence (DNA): TGTGCCAGCAGCCCCGGACAGGGCAGACTTTACAATGAGCAGTTCTTC. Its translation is CASSPGQGRLYNEQFF.

The CDR3 is CASSLRVSGRASEQYF. CDR3 in DNA: TGTGCCAGCAGCTTAAGGGTTAGCGGGAGGGCTTCCGAGCAGTACTTC. The V gene is TRBV7-2, the J gene TRBJ2-7; 11 bases align to TRBD2. V shed 2 bases, J shed 6 bases, and the junction held 9 bases outside the gene matches. This CDR3 has 16 amino acids. Per the germline V gene, CDR1 is SGHTA and CDR2 is FQGNSA.

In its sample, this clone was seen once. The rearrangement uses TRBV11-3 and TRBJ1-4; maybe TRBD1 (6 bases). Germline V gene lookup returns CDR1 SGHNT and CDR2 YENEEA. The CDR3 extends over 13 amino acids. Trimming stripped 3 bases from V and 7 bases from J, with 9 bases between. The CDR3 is CASSLRGIEKLFF. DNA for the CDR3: TGTGCCAGCAGCTTGAGGGGGATTGAAAAACTGTTTTTT. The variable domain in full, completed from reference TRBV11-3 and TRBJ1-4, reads EAGVVQSPRYKIIEKKQPVAFWCNPISGHNTLYWYLQNLGQGPELLIRYENEEAVDDSQLPKDRFSAERLKGVDSTLKIQPAELGDSAVYLCASSLRGIEKLFFGSGTQLSVL.

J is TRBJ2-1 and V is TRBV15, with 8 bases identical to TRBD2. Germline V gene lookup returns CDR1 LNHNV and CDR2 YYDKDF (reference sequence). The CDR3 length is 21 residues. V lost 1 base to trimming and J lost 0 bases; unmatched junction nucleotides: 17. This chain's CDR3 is CATSRGPRVAGTESSYNEQFF. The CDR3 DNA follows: TGTGCCACCAGCAGAGGGCCTAGGGTAGCGGGAACAGAGAGCTCCTACAATGAGCAGTTCTTC.

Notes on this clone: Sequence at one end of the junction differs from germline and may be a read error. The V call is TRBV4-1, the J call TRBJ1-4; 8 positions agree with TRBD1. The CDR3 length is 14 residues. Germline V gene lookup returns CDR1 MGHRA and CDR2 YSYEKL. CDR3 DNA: TGCGCCAGCAGCCAAGAGAGGGACAGGTCACCCCCGAGATTT. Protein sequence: CASSQERDRSPPRF.